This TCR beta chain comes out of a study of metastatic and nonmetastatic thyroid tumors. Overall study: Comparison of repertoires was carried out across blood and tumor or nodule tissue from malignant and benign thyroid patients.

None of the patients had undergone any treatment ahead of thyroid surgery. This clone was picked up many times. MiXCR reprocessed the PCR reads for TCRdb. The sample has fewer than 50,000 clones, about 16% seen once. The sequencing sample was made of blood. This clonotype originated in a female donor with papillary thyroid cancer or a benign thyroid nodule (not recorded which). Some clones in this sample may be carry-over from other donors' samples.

This CDR3 reads CASSSRSGSSGLQEQFF. Written as DNA, the CDR3 is TGCGCCAGCAGCTCTCGAAGTGGGTCTAGCGGTTTACAGGAGCAGTTCTTC. V usage is TRBV5-1 and J usage is TRBJ2-1; 7 positions match TRBD2. The CDR3 is 17 amino acids. Germline V gives CDR1 SGHRS, CDR2 YFSETQ. V lost 3 bases, J lost 10 bases, and 19 bases stayed unmatched.